One sample yielded the 18 T cell receptor beta chains listed below, sequenced in a study of blood T cell repertoires in COVID-19. The protocol was immunoSEQ multiplex PCR, while the TCRdb copy is restricted to in-frame clones and leaves out a portion. The table has about 210,000 clones, under 90% seen once; the top ten hold more than 8.5%. Sequenced sample: PBMCs or T cells enriched from blood (not recorded which). These receptors were taken from a woman aged 45-59 years with acute COVID-19.

The rearrangement links TRBV9 to TRBJ2-1, with 7 bases fitting TRBD1. Germline trimming cut 0 bases from V and 5 bases from J; bases unmatched to any gene: 5. The germline V gene has CDR1 SGDLS and CDR2 YYNGEE. CDR3 size: 15 residues. The CDR3 nucleotides are TGTGCCAGCAGCGTAGTGGGACAGCTGGACAATGAGCAGTTCTTC. Translation gives CASSVVGQLDNEQFF.

V gene TRBV7-8 combines with J gene TRBJ2-7, with 11 bases aligning to TRBD1. Trimming removed 5 bases from V and 7 bases from J; junction bases left unmatched: 4. Germline V CDR1 and CDR2: SGHVS, FQNEAQ. The CDR3 is made up of 13 amino acids. The CDR3 DNA reads as TGTGCCAGCAGCCGGGACAGGGGGGAAGAGCAGTACTTC. Protein: CASSRDRGEEQYF.

This chain links TRBV6-5 with TRBJ1-2; TRBD1 is a possible D gene (5 bases). Germline values: CDR1 MNHEY, CDR2 SVGAGI. V lost 4 bases, J lost 7 bases, and 13 bases lay in between. The CDR3 has 13 amino acids. This chain's CDR3 is CASSSQGYFGYTF. CDR3 DNA: TGTGCCAGCAGTTCTCAGGGTTATTTTGGCTACACCTTC.

The CDR3 reads CASTRAGLSTDTQYF. The CDR3 bases are TGTGCCAGCACTAGAGCGGGTTTGTCCACAGATACGCAGTATTTT. The chain recombines TRBV19 with TRBJ2-3; TRBD2 might be the D (6 bases). Germline values: CDR1 LNHDA, CDR2 SQIVND (reference sequence). Deletions cut 9 bases from V and 2 bases from J, with 18 bases between. The CDR3 is made up of 15 amino acids.

The rearrangement links TRBV28 to TRBJ1-2; D gene ambiguous. CDR1 is MDHEN, CDR2 SYDVKM, per germline. The V and J ends lost 7 bases and 1 base respectively, with 4 bases between them. This CDR3 region has 11 residues. CDR3 protein: CASINNYGYTF. The DNA of the CDR3 is TGTGCCAGCATAAATAACTATGGCTACACCTTC.

Of note for this clone: At one end the junction does not follow the germline gene, possibly because of a read error. The chain is built from TRBV5-6 and TRBJ2-3; possibly TRBD2 for D (6 bases). Germline V gene data show CDR1 as SGHDT and CDR2 as YYEEEE. CDR3 length equals 9 residues. CDR3 in amino acids: CASSPEGNF. The DNA for the CDR3 is TGTGCCAGCAGCCCGGAGGGGAATTTT.

The chain is built from TRBV6-2 or TRBV6-3 and TRBJ1-4; TRBD1 might be the D (6 bases). This CDR3 has 15 residues. The V end was cut by 5 bases, the J end by 6 bases, with 16 bases between. The germline gives CDR1 MNHEY, CDR2 SVGEGT. Here the CDR3 DNA reads TGTGCCAGCAGTAATAGACAGGCCGGCGATGAAAAACTGTTTTTT. It yields the protein CASSNRQAGDEKLFF.

The rearrangement uses TRBV28 and TRBJ2-3; possible D gene TRBD1, 6 bases. The germline CDR1 and CDR2 sequences are MDHEN and SYDVKM. The CDR3 has 15 amino acids. Deletions cut 2 bases from V and 1 base from J, with 10 bases between. CDR3 region: CASSLGTPRTDTQYF. The CDR3 nucleotides read TGTGCCAGCAGTTTAGGGACACCCCGCACAGATACGCAGTATTTT.

V usage is TRBV7-2 and J usage is TRBJ1-2; tentative D call: TRBD1 (6 bases). The germline gives CDR1 SGHTA, CDR2 FQGNSA. The V end lost 7 bases, the J end lost 4 bases, and 19 bases lay between the germline ends. The CDR3 spans 15 residues. The CDR3 sequence: CASTFNTGRAYGYTF. CDR3 coding DNA: TGTGCCAGCACCTTCAATACAGGGCGCGCCTATGGCTACACCTTC.

The gene calls are TRBV5-4 and TRBJ1-4, with no clear D. Germline CDR1 reads SGHNT; CDR2 reads YYREEE (reference sequence). V lost 1 base, J lost 0 bases, and 7 bases lay in between. The CDR3 covers 15 residues. CDR3 nucleotide sequence: TGTGCCAGCAGCTTGTTCAGCGCAACTAATGAAAAACTGTTTTTT. Encoded protein: CASSLFSATNEKLFF.

The gene calls are TRBV21-1 and TRBJ2-1; the D call TRBD2 from the table was never checked on the DNA. TRBV21-1 is an annotated pseudogene. The length of the CDR3 is 15 residues. The CDR3, as DNA: TGTGCCAGCAGGCGGCAAAAGGAACGCTACAATGAGCAGTTCTTC. It is translated as CASRRQKERYNEQFF.

The chain couples TRBV10-3 to TRBJ1-6, with D maybe TRBD1 (5 bases). Between the trimmed V and J ends, which lost 4 bases and 15 bases, there was a span of 13 bases. From germline, CDR1 is ENHRY and CDR2 SYGVKD. This CDR3 contains 12 residues. CDR3 in amino acids: CAISASDGGLHF. The CDR3 DNA sequence: TGTGCCATCAGTGCTTCCGACGGGGGCCTCCACTTT.

This chain links TRBV13 with TRBJ1-2, with D possibly TRBD1 on 5 matching bases. Trimming shortened V by 2 bases and J by 8 bases, and 12 bases separated the two germline ends. Germline CDR1 is PRHDT and CDR2 is FYEKMQ (reference sequence). The CDR3 loop spans 13 amino acids. The CDR3 DNA sequence: TGTGCCAGCAGCTTACGGGGGATTGGGGGCTACACCTTC. Translated, it gives CASSLRGIGGYTF.

Concerning this clone itself: The same CDR3 is also encoded by other DNA sequences in this sample. The gene calls are TRBV29-1 and TRBJ1-1; 8 bases align to TRBD1. Germline CDR1 SQVTM, CDR2 ANQGSEA. This CDR3 contains 14 residues. The junction had 3 bases not matched to a gene; V was cut back by 2 bases and J by 1 base. CDR3 protein: CSVERDRSNTEAFF. CDR3 in DNA: TGCAGCGTTGAAAGGGACAGGTCGAACACTGAAGCTTTCTTT.

The chain links TRBV3-1 (or the pseudogene TRBV3-2) to TRBJ2-1; 7 bases agree with TRBD1. The CDR3 extends over 15 amino acids. The V segment lost 1 base and the J segment 4 bases; nucleotides outside the gene matches: 4. Germline CDR1 and CDR2: LGHDT and YNNKEL (reference sequence). CDR3 residues: CASSQAQGLYNEQFF. In nucleotides, the CDR3 is TGTGCCAGCAGCCAAGCACAGGGGCTTTACAATGAGCAGTTCTTC.

This chain connects TRBV3-1 (or the pseudogene TRBV3-2) to TRBJ2-1; 11 bases line up with TRBD1. Trimming took 4 bases from V and 7 from J; bases not matched to a gene: 3. Germline CDR1 LGHDT, CDR2 YNNKEL (reference sequence). This CDR3 has 14 residues. The CDR3 nucleotides are TGTGCCAGCAGCCGTGGGACAGGGGGAAATGAGCAGTTCTTC. It yields the protein CASSRGTGGNEQFF.

This chain uses TRBV18 with TRBJ1-1, with TRBD1 identical over 9 bases. The length of the CDR3 is 18 residues. Trimming removed 0 bases from V and 0 bases from J; junction bases left unmatched: 8. Germline values: CDR1 KGHSH, CDR2 LQKENI. CDR3 loop: CASSPPNRGPGMNTEAFF. In DNA, the CDR3 is TGTGCCAGCTCACCACCTAACAGGGGGCCGGGGATGAACACTGAAGCTTTCTTT.

This clone was detected once. The chain combines TRBV5-1 with TRBJ2-1; 9 nucleotides line up with TRBD2. Trimming at V came to 3 bases and at J to 2 bases, leaving 3 bases not matched to a gene. This CDR3 has 15 residues. Germline V gene sequence: CDR1 SGHRS, CDR2 YFSETQ. The CDR3 nucleotides read TGCGCCAGCAGCTCTAGCGGGGCGGCCTACAATGAGCAGTTCTTC. Translation gives CASSSSGAAYNEQFF.